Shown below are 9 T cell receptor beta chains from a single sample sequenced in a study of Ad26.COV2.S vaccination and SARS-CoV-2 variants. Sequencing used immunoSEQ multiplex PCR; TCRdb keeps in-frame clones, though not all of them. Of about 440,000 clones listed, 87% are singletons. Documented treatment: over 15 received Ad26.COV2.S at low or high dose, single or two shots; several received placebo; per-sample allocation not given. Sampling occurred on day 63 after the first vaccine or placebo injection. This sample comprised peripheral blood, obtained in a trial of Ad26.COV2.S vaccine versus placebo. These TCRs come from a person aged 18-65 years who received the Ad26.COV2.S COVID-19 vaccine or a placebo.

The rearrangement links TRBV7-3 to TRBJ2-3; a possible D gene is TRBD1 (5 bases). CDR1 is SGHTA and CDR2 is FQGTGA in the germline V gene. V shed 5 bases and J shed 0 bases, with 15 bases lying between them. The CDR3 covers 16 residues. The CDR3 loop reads CASSQQAPGSTDTQYF. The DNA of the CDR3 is TGTGCCAGCAGCCAACAGGCACCGGGCAGCACAGATACGCAGTATTTT.

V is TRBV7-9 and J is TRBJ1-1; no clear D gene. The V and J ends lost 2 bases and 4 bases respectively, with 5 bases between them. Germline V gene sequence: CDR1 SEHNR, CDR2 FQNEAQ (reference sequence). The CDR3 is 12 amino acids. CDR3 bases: TGTGCCAGCAGCTTATCGGGCACTGAAGCTTTCTTT. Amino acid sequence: CASSLSGTEAFF. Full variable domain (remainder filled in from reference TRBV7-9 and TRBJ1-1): DTGVSQNPRHKITKRGQNVTFRCDPISEHNRLYWYRQTLGQGPEFLTYFQNEAQLEKSRLLSDRFSAERPKGSFSTLEIQRTEQGDSAMYLCASSLSGTEAFFGQGTRLTVV.

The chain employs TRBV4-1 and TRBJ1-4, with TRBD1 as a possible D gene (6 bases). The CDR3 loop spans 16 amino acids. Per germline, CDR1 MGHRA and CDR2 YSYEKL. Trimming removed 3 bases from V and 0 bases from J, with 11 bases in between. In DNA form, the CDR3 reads TGCGCCAGCAGCCACCGTAGGACAGCAACTAATGAAAAACTGTTTTTT. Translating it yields CASSHRRTATNEKLFF.

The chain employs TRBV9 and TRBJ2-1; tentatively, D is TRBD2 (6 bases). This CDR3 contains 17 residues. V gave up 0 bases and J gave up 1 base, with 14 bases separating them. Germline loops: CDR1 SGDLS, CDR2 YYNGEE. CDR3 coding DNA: TGTGCCAGCAGCGTAGAGGCCCTGGCGGGGTCCTACAATGAGCAGTTCTTC. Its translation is CASSVEALAGSYNEQFF.

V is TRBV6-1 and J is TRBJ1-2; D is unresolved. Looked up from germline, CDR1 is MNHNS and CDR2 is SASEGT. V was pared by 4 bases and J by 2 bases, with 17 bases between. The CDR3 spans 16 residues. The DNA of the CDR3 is TGTGCCAGCAGTGCCATTACATCGGCGGGAAACTATGGCTACACCTTC. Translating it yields CASSAITSAGNYGYTF.

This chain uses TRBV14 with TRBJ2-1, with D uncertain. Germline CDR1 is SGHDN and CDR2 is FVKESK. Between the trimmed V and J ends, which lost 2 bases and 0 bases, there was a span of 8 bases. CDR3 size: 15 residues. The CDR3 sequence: CASSQIQSSYNEQFF. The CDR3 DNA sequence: TGTGCCAGCAGCCAAATCCAGAGCTCCTACAATGAGCAGTTCTTC.

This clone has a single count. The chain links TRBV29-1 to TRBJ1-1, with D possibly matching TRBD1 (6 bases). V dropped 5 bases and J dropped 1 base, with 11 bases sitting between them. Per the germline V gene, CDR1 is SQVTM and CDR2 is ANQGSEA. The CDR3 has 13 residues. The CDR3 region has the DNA TGCAGCGTTCGGAGAGGGGGGAACACTGAAGCTTTCTTT. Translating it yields CSVRRGGNTEAFF.

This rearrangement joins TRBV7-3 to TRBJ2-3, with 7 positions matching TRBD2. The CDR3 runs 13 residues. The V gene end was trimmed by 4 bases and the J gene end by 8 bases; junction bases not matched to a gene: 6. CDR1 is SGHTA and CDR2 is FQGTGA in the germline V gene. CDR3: CASSSQTGGTQYF. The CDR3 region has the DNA TGTGCCAGCAGCTCTCAGACGGGAGGTACGCAGTATTTT.

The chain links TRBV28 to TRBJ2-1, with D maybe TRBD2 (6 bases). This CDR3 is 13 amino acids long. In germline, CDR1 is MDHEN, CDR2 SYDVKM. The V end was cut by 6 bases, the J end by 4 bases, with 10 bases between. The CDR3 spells CASREGEYNEQFF. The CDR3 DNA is TGTGCCAGCAGGGAGGGAGAGTACAATGAGCAGTTCTTC.